The 2 T cell receptor beta chains below all came from one sample that was sequenced in a study of cytomegalovirus exposure and HLA in healthy donors. PCR employed 60 Vbeta and 13 Jbeta primers. The repertoire was sequenced with immunoSEQ multiplex PCR; TCRdb's copy has only in-frame clones and lacks some. The profile shows over 150,000 clones, 80% of them singletons. The sample consisted of PBMCs. The receptor set was obtained from a man in his thirties or forties in good health and CMV-seronegative.

The V and J genes are TRBV18 and TRBJ1-2, with D possibly being TRBD1 (6 bases). Trimming removed 3 bases at V and 0 bases at J, with 11 bases between. The CDR3 sequence is 15 residues long. Germline V gene sequence: CDR1 KGHSH, CDR2 LQKENI. Here the CDR3 DNA reads TGTGCCAGCTCACCGGACAGCTACTCTAACTATGGCTACACCTTC. Translation gives CASSPDSYSNYGYTF.

This clone appeared a single time. This chain connects TRBV5-1 to TRBJ1-4; a possible D gene is TRBD1 (6 bases). The V gene lost 0 bases and the J gene lost 8 bases, with 14 bases spanning the gap. Looked up from germline, CDR1 is SGHRS and CDR2 is YFSETQ. The CDR3 covers 15 residues. CDR3 sequence (DNA): TGCGCCAGCAGCTTGGCCGGGGACAAACAAGAAAAACTGTTTTTT. This translates into CASSLAGDKQEKLFF.